This TCR beta chain was obtained from a study of CD8 T cells in ankylosing spondylitis. Trimming at V came to 3 bases and at J to 6 bases, leaving 3 bases not matched to a gene. Germline CDR1 is MNHNS and CDR2 is SASEGT. The CDR3 contains 14 residues. From the 5' RACE reads, TCRdb called clonotypes with MiXCR, one entry per CDR3 protein. The sample lists 750,000 to 850,000 distinct CDR3 sequences; 10% to 15% were seen once. Study observations and caveats: Several highly homologous variants made up a TCR beta motif that seemed to typify ankylosing spondylitis blood.

With respect to this clonotype: Its antigen is unidentified.

Specimen: blood, either unsorted or a sorted T cell fraction (not recorded which). This receptor was obtained from a male donor with ankylosing spondylitis. The chain has TRBV6-1 and TRBJ2-4, with 9 nucleotides matching TRBD1. CDR3 sequence (DNA): TGTGCCAGCAGTGAGGACAGGGGTGCAAACATTCAGTACTTC. Residues: CASSEDRGANIQYF.